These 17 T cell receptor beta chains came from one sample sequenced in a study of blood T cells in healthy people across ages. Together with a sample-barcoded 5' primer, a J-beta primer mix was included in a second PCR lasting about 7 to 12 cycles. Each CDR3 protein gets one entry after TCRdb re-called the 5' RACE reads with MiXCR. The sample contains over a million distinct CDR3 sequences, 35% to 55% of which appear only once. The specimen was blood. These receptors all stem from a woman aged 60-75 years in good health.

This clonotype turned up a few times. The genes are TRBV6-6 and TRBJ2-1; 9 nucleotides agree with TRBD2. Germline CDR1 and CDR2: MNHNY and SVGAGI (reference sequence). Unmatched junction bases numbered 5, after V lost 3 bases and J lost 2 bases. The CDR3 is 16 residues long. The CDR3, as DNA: TGTGCCAGCAGTTATGTGGCTAGCGGGACCTACAATGAGCAGTTCTTC. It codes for CASSYVASGTYNEQFF.

As DNA, the CDR3 is TGTGCCAGCAGCCTCGACCATCGGAATGAGCAGTTCTTC. Its translation: CASSLDHRNEQFF. V usage is TRBV7-3 and J usage is TRBJ2-1; D call uncertain. Trimming removed 5 bases at V and 7 bases at J, with 12 bases between. Germline values: CDR1 SGHTA, CDR2 FQGTGA. CDR3 length equals 13 residues.

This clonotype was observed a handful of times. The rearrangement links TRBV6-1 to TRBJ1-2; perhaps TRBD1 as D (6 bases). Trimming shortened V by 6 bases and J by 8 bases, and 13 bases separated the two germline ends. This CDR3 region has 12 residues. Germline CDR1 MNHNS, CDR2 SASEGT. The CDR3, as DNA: TGTGCCAGCAGCTTTAACAGGGAAGGCTACACCTTC. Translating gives CASSFNREGYTF.

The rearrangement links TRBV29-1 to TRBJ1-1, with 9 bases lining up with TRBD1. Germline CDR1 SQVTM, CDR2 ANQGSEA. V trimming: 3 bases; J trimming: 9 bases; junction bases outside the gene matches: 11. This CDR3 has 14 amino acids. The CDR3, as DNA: TGCAGCGTTGATAGAGATAGGACAGGGGCGAAAGCTTTCTTT. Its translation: CSVDRDRTGAKAFF.

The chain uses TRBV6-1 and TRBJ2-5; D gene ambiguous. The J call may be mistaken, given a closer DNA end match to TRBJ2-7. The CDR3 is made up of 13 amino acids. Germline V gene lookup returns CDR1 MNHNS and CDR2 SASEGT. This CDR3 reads CASSETMGYEQYF. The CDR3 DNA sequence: TGTGCCAGCAGTGAAACCATGGGATACGAGCAGTACTTC.

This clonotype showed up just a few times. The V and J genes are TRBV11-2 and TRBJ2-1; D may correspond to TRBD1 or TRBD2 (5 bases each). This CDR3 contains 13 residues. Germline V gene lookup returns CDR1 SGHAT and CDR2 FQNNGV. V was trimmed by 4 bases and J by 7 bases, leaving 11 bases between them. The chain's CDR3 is CASSWDVVNEQFF. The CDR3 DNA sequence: TGTGCCAGCAGCTGGGACGTAGTAAATGAGCAGTTCTTC.

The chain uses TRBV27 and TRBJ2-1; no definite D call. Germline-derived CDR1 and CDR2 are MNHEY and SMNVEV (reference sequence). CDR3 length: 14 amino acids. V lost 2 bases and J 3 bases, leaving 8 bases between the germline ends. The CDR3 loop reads CASSLGTDYNEQFF. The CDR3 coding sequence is TGTGCCAGCAGTTTAGGAACAGACTACAATGAGCAGTTCTTC.

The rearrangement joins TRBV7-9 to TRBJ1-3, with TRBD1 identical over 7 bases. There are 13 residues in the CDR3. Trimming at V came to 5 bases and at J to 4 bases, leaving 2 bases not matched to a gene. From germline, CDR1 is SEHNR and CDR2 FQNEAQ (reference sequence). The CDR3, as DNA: TGTGCCAGCAGCCCGACAGGGGGAAACACCATATATTTT. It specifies CASSPTGGNTIYF.

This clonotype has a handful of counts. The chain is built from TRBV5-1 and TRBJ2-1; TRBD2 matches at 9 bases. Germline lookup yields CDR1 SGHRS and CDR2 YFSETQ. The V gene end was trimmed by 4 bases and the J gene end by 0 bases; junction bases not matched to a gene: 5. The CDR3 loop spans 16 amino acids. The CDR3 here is CASSHYSGSSYNEQFF. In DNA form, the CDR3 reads TGCGCCAGCAGCCATTATAGCGGGAGCTCCTACAATGAGCAGTTCTTC.

CDR3 sequence: CASSAWTLDNVLTF. CDR3 coding DNA: TGTGCCAGTAGTGCCTGGACACTGGACAACGTCCTGACTTTC. J is TRBJ2-6 and V is TRBV19, with D possibly being TRBD1 (5 bases). Trimming shortened V by 5 bases and J by 9 bases, and 14 bases separated the two germline ends. CDR1 is LNHDA and CDR2 is SQIVND in the germline V gene (reference sequence). This CDR3 has 14 residues.

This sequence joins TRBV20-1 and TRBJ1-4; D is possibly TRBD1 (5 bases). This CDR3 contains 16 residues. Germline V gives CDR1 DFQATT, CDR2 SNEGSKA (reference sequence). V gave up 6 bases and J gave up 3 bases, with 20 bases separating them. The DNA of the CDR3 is TGCAGTGCCACGGGGCCAGGGATCAAATCTAATGAAAAACTGTTTTTT. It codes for CSATGPGIKSNEKLFF.

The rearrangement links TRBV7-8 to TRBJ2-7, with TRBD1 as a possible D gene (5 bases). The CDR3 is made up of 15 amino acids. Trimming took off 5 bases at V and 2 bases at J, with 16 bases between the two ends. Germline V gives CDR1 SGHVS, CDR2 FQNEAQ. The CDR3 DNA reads TGTGCCAGCAGCATGCAGGGCAGGTCCACCTACGAGCAGTACTTC. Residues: CASSMQGRSTYEQYF.

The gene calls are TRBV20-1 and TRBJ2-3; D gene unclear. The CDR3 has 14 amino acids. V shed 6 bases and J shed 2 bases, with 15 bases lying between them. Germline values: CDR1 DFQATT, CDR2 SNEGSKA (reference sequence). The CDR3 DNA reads TGCAGTGCAACCTATGCGGCTTTCACAGATACGCAGTATTTT. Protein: CSATYAAFTDTQYF.

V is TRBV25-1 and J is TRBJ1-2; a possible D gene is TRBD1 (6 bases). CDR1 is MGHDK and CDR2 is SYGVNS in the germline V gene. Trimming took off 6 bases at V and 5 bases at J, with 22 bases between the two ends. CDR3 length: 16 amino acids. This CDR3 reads CASSPTTGSGRYGYTF. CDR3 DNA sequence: TGTGCCAGCAGCCCCACTACAGGGAGTGGCCGATATGGCTACACCTTC.

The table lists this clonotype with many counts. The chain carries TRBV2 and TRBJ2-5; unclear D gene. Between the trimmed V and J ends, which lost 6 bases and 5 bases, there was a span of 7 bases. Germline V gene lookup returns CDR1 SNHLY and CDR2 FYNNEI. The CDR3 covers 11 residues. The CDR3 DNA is TGTGCCAGCAGCCCCCACGAGACCCAGTACTTC. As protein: CASSPHETQYF.

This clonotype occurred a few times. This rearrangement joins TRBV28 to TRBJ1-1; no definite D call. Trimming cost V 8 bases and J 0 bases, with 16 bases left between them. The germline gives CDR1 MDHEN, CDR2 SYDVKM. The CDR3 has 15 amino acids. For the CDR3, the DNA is TGTGCCAGCTCCCCACATACGATCATGAACACTGAAGCTTTCTTT. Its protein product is CASSPHTIMNTEAFF.

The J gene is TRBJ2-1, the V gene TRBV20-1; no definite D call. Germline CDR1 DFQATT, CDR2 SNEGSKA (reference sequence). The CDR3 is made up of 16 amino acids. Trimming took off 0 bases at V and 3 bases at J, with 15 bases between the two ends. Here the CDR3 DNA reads TGCAGTGCTAGAGATCTGAATTCGTCGCTCTACAATGAGCAGTTCTTC. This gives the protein CSARDLNSSLYNEQFF.